The 5 T cell receptor beta chains below all came from one sample that was sequenced in a study of identical twins. Each CDR3 protein is one row after TCRdb ran MiXCR on the 5' RACE reads. Altogether approximately 150,000 distinct CDR3 sequences are present, approximately 3.5% being singletons, with the ten largest covering around 8.1%. Sequencing was performed on memory T cells sorted from blood. These receptors originate from a man younger than 30 in good health.

This clonotype occurred many times. This rearrangement joins TRBV7-6 to TRBJ2-1; 9 bases line up with TRBD2. Germline V gene lookup returns CDR1 SGHVS and CDR2 FNYEAQ. The CDR3 has 16 amino acids. V lost 5 bases to trimming and J lost 7 bases; unmatched junction nucleotides: 12. Here the CDR3 DNA reads TGTGCCAGCAGCCTGCTAGCGGGAACAATCTCAAATGAGCAGTTCTTC. It translates to CASSLLAGTISNEQFF.

This clonotype has ten or more counts. The J gene is TRBJ2-7, the V gene TRBV20-1; possibly TRBD2 for D (5 bases). V lost 5 bases and J 0 bases, leaving 11 bases between the germline ends. The CDR3 sequence is 13 residues long. Germline CDR1 reads DFQATT; CDR2 reads SNEGSKA (reference sequence). The CDR3 nucleotides are TGCAGTGCTCGTCGAGGGAGCTCCTACGAGCAGTACTTC. It specifies CSARRGSSYEQYF.

This clonotype was seen repeatedly, ten times or more. The chain joins TRBV20-1 to TRBJ2-4; D call uncertain. The V gene lost 0 bases and the J gene lost 11 bases, with 8 bases spanning the gap. The CDR3 runs 11 residues. CDR1 DFQATT and CDR2 SNEGSKA come from the germline V gene (reference sequence). The CDR3 protein is CSARDVGVQYF. The DNA for the CDR3 is TGCAGTGCTAGAGATGTAGGTGTTCAGTACTTC.

Only a few counts were recorded for this clonotype. J is TRBJ2-1 and V is TRBV3-1; D possibly matches TRBD1 or TRBD2 (5 bases each). The germline V and J ends were trimmed by 6 bases and 15 bases, with 18 bases remaining between them. Germline V gene data show CDR1 as LGHDT and CDR2 as YNNKEL (reference sequence). This CDR3 region has 12 residues. In DNA form, the CDR3 reads TGTGCCAGCAGTACAATCGGGACCTATAGGTTCTTC. This codes for CASSTIGTYRFF.

The table lists this clonotype with a few counts. The chain uses TRBV3-1 and TRBJ2-2; the match to TRBD1 covers 7 bases. J was trimmed by 2 bases and V by 6 bases; bases with no gene match: 6. This CDR3 is 15 amino acids long. CDR1 and CDR2 (germline): LGHDT, YNNKEL (reference sequence). CDR3 protein: CASSRGTVNTGELFF. The CDR3 bases are TGTGCCAGCAGTAGGGGGACAGTCAACACCGGGGAGCTGTTTTTT.